One and the same sample provided the 21 T cell receptor beta chains below, sequenced in a study of spatial heterogeneity in lung cancer. TCRdb used MiXCR to reprocess the 5' RACE reads, holding one entry per CDR3 protein. The top ten clones hold around 21% of a sample with some 97,000 distinct CDR3 sequences, about 4.6% of them seen once. Noted time point: sample taken at primary tumor resection. Whole-study results and caveats: Expanded alpha and beta TCR counts within tumors tracked tumor mutation counts.

Their specific antigens are unknown. Material: lung tumor tissue, obtained at surgery. Every receptor here comes from a male donor with early-stage non-small cell lung cancer.

This clonotype was found many times. The chain links TRBV7-9 to TRBJ2-3, with 7 bases identical to TRBD1. V was pared by 5 bases and J by 0 bases, with 5 bases of the junction left unmatched. CDR1 is SEHNR and CDR2 is FQNEAQ in the germline V gene (reference sequence). The CDR3 has 15 amino acids. As DNA, the CDR3 is TGTGCCAGCAGCCACGGACAGGTTAGCACAGATACGCAGTATTTT. It encodes CASSHGQVSTDTQYF.

This clonotype was detected many times. The genes are TRBV9 and TRBJ1-4, with D perhaps TRBD1 (5 bases). Trimming stripped 0 bases from V and 5 bases from J, with 20 bases between. Germline lookup yields CDR1 SGDLS and CDR2 YYNGEE. The CDR3 is 18 residues long. The CDR3 loop is CASSVGFAVSGGNEKLFF. The CDR3 bases are TGTGCCAGCAGCGTAGGGTTCGCGGTATCTGGGGGGAATGAAAAACTGTTTTTT.

By frequency in the sample, this clonotype is medium-sized. The V call is TRBV5-6, the J call TRBJ2-3; D call uncertain. The CDR3 is 15 residues long. Trimming left V 1 base short and J 1 base short, with 10 bases between. Germline V CDR1 and CDR2: SGHDT, YYEEEE. The CDR3 nucleotides read TGTGCCAGCAGCTTGAGTACAGACCGCACAGATACGCAGTATTTT. It codes for CASSLSTDRTDTQYF.

This clonotype was picked up many times. The chain carries TRBV14 and TRBJ2-3; D gene ambiguous. The V and J ends lost 0 bases and 4 bases respectively, with 8 bases between them. Per germline, CDR1 SGHDN and CDR2 FVKESK. The CDR3 length is 14 residues. This CDR3 reads CASSQDLAADTQYF. In DNA, the CDR3 is TGTGCCAGCAGCCAAGATCTGGCAGCAGATACGCAGTATTTT.

Many counts were recorded for this clonotype. V is TRBV7-9 and J is TRBJ2-3; D remains ambiguous. This CDR3 has 15 residues. Germline CDR1 reads SEHNR; CDR2 reads FQNEAQ (reference sequence). V was cut by 1 base and J by 4 bases, with 12 bases left in between. CDR3 in DNA: TGTGCCAGCAGCTTAGGAGTGGCCGATGCAGATACGCAGTATTTT. Protein product: CASSLGVADADTQYF.

This clonotype was found many times. V is TRBV20-1 and J is TRBJ2-1, with D possibly TRBD2 on 6 matching bases. V was cut by 5 bases and J by 2 bases, with 16 bases left in between. The germline CDR1 and CDR2 sequences are DFQATT and SNEGSKA (reference sequence). The CDR3 totals 15 residues. The CDR3 sequence is CSALPRDFTYNEQFF. In nucleotides, the CDR3 is TGCAGTGCTCTCCCCCGGGACTTTACCTACAATGAGCAGTTCTTC.

The rearrangement uses TRBV7-9 and TRBJ2-5; unclear D gene. The CDR3 consists of 11 residues. Trimming left V 3 bases short and J 5 bases short, with 4 bases between. Germline V gives CDR1 SEHNR, CDR2 FQNEAQ (reference sequence). The CDR3 here is CASSFDETQYF. The CDR3 DNA sequence: TGTGCCAGCAGCTTTGATGAGACCCAGTACTTC.

This clonotype was found many times. The DNA is omitted, as the CDR3 cannot be located on it reliably, and the CDR3 follows TCRdb's listing. This chain connects TRBV20-1 to TRBJ1-6; TRBD1, the D gene given by the table, was not confirmed from the DNA. CDR1 DFQATT and CDR2 SNEGSKA come from the germline V gene (reference sequence). The CDR3 is 17 amino acids long, termini counted. The CDR3 protein is CSATLFGPGPINSPLHF.

This clonotype was counted at least ten times. J is TRBJ2-7 and V is TRBV4-1, with 10 bases matching TRBD2. The CDR3 loop spans 15 amino acids. The germline V gene has CDR1 MGHRA and CDR2 YSYEKL. Trimming cost V 3 bases and J 2 bases; bases outside gene matches: 4. The chain's CDR3 is CASSHLAGGAYEQYF. As DNA, the CDR3 is TGCGCCAGCAGCCACTTAGCGGGAGGTGCCTACGAGCAGTACTTC.

This clonotype appeared many times. The V call is TRBV28, the J call TRBJ2-6; a possible D gene is TRBD2 (6 bases). The germline V gene has CDR1 MDHEN and CDR2 SYDVKM. CDR3 length: 17 amino acids. V lost 3 bases and J 0 bases, leaving 12 bases between the germline ends. The CDR3 region is CASSFGRTYSGANVLTF. CDR3 bases: TGTGCCAGCAGTTTTGGGAGGACCTACTCTGGGGCCAACGTCCTGACTTTC.

This clonotype was detected ten times or more. The chain employs TRBV5-1 and TRBJ2-7; D remains ambiguous. V dropped 2 bases and J dropped 3 bases, with 9 bases sitting between them. Per germline, CDR1 SGHRS and CDR2 YFSETQ. The CDR3 is made up of 13 amino acids. DNA for the CDR3: TGCGCCAGCAGCTTTACCCACAGCTACGAGCAGTACTTC. Translated: CASSFTHSYEQYF.

This clonotype was recorded at least ten times. The chain recombines TRBV6-2 or TRBV6-3 with TRBJ1-2; D perhaps matches TRBD1 (5 bases). Per the germline V gene, CDR1 is MNHEY and CDR2 is SVGEGT. CDR3 length: 16 amino acids. The ends were cut back, 0 bases at V and 5 bases at J, with 16 bases in the middle. This CDR3 is CASSYSPGRLIYGYTF. The CDR3 DNA reads TGTGCCAGCAGTTACTCGCCAGGGCGACTTATTTATGGCTACACCTTC.

This clonotype was picked up a small number of times. The J gene is TRBJ1-2, the V gene TRBV28; TRBD1 is a possible D gene (6 bases). Germline CDR1 reads MDHEN; CDR2 reads SYDVKM. The V and J ends lost 6 bases and 8 bases respectively, with 16 bases between them. The length of the CDR3 is 13 residues. CDR3 sequence: CASSYDRLRGYTF. The CDR3 DNA follows: TGTGCCAGCAGCTACGACAGGCTACGCGGCTACACCTTC.

This clonotype was picked up many times. DNA for the CDR3: TGTGCCAGCAGTTACGGGAGTCTAACCGGGGAGCTGTTTTTT. Residues: CASSYGSLTGELFF. V is TRBV6-2 or TRBV6-3 and J is TRBJ2-2; weak D call: TRBD2 (5 bases). Germline CDR1 MNHEY, CDR2 SVGEGT. CDR3 length equals 14 residues. Deletions cut 2 bases from V and 5 bases from J, with 9 bases between.

The rearrangement uses TRBV5-1 and TRBJ1-3; maybe TRBD1 (6 bases). The V end was cut by 5 bases, the J end by 3 bases, with 12 bases between. The CDR3 spans 14 residues. Germline CDR1 reads SGHRS; CDR2 reads YFSETQ. CDR3 amino acids: CASRTGSGGNTIYF. CDR3 nucleotides: TGCGCCAGCAGAACAGGGTCTGGTGGAAACACCATATATTTT. Full variable domain (missing parts from reference TRBV5-1 and TRBJ1-3): KAGVTQTPRYLIKTRGQQVTLSCSPISGHRSVSWYQQTPGQGLQFLFEYFSETQRNKGNFPGRFSGRQFSNSRSEMNVSTLELGDSALYLCASRTGSGGNTIYFGEGSWLTVV.

This clonotype was seen ten or more times. The chain has TRBV5-6 and TRBJ2-5; D is uncertain. Trimming left V 2 bases short and J 0 bases short, with 11 bases between. The germline gives CDR1 SGHDT, CDR2 YYEEEE. The CDR3 is 15 amino acids. CDR3 sequence (DNA): TGTGCCAGCAGCTTTCACCTCCTGTACCAAGAGACCCAGTACTTC. This codes for CASSFHLLYQETQYF. The entire variable domain, with the rest obtained from reference TRBV5-6 and TRBJ2-5, is as follows: DAGVTQSPTHLIKTRGQQVTLRCSPKSGHDTVSWYQQALGQGPQFIFQYYEEEERQRGNFPDRFSGHQFPNYSSELNVNALLLGDSALYLCASSFHLLYQETQYFGPGTRLLVL.

This clonotype was observed at least ten times. The chain joins TRBV5-6 to TRBJ1-5, with D perhaps matching TRBD1 (5 bases). Germline V gene data show CDR1 as SGHDT and CDR2 as YYEEEE. The CDR3 is made up of 15 amino acids. The ends were cut back, 2 bases at V and 0 bases at J, with 9 bases in the middle. Here the CDR3 DNA reads TGTGCCAGCAGCTTTTTAGGGGATAGCAATCAGCCCCAGCATTTT. Protein sequence: CASSFLGDSNQPQHF.

This clonotype has ten or more counts. This chain joins TRBV7-9 and TRBJ1-4, with a possible D match to TRBD1 (5 bases). Germline lookup yields CDR1 SEHNR and CDR2 FQNEAQ (reference sequence). V was pared by 5 bases and J by 8 bases, with 15 bases between. This CDR3 spans 14 amino acids. The CDR3 DNA reads TGTGCCAGCAGCCGGGACCTGGTTCGAGAAAAACTGTTTTTT. Its translation is CASSRDLVREKLFF. Together with reference TRBV7-9 and TRBJ1-4, the CDR3 gives the full variable domain: DTGVSQNPRHKITKRGQNVTFRCDPISEHNRLYWYRQTLGQGPEFLTYFQNEAQLEKSRLLSDRFSAERPKGSFSTLEIQRTEQGDSAMYLCASSRDLVREKLFFGSGTQLSVL.

This clonotype was counted many times. The chain couples TRBV20-1 to TRBJ1-4, with D hard to call. V lost 5 bases, J lost 11 bases, and 15 bases lay in between. This CDR3 contains 12 residues. Per germline, CDR1 DFQATT and CDR2 SNEGSKA (reference sequence). The CDR3 DNA is TGCAGTGCTTCCGAGATCAGACTTAAACTGTTTTTT. This sequence encodes CSASEIRLKLFF.

This clonotype was seen many times. This chain uses TRBV6-5 with TRBJ2-1, with 11 nucleotides matching TRBD2. In germline, CDR1 is MNHEY, CDR2 SVGAGI. CDR3 size: 15 residues. V gave up 5 bases and J gave up 5 bases; unmatched junction bases: 5. The DNA for the CDR3 is TGTGCCAGCAGTACGGGGACTAGCGGCCACAATGAGCAGTTCTTC. Translated: CASSTGTSGHNEQFF.

This clonotype was recorded at least ten times. The V call is TRBV7-9, the J call TRBJ1-1; D remains ambiguous. Germline lookup yields CDR1 SEHNR and CDR2 FQNEAQ (reference sequence). The length of the CDR3 is 12 residues. Deletions cut 3 bases from V and 6 bases from J, with 8 bases between. For the CDR3, the DNA is TGTGCCAGCAGCTTGGAGACGCCTGAAGCTTTCTTT. Amino acid sequence: CASSLETPEAFF.